This T cell receptor beta chain originates from a study of blood T cell repertoires in COVID-19. Study details: Donors in the United States, Italy and Spain gave samples during acute or convalescent COVID-19. PBMCs, B-cell-depleted T cells, or T cells were the source of the cDNA or gDNA that made up the material.

This CDR3 is 13 amino acids long. Germline loops: CDR1 LNHNV, CDR2 YYDKDF (reference sequence). Trimming shortened V by 2 bases and J by 2 bases, and 7 bases separated the two germline ends. Study processing details: Amplifying reference gene primers gave estimates of nucleated cell counts. The assay was immunoSEQ multiplex PCR, and TCRdb's table has in-frame clones only and misses some. V and J calls and clone size follow that table, whereas D and trimming were derived from the DNA. The repertoire holds under 85,000 clones, with roughly 81% as singletons. The sample consisted of peripheral blood. The chain employs TRBV15 and TRBJ2-7, with D maybe TRBD2 (5 bases). This clonotype originated in an elderly man with acute or convalescent COVID-19. DNA for the CDR3: TGTGCCACCAGCAGACCCGGGGCCTACGAGCAGTACTTC. Protein product: CATSRPGAYEQYF.